Below, one T cell receptor (beta chain) is given with its context. Its specificity is unknown. This record belongs to a study of OX40 agonist ivuxolimab in advanced cancers. Study summary: Ivuxolimab is a fully human IgG2 antibody that activates OX40 (CD134). Partial responses were observed in three patients, of whom one had hepatocellular carcinoma and two had cutaneous melanoma. Study observations and caveats: The work left the antigen specificity of expanded peripheral T cells undetermined.

The assay was immunoSEQ multiplex PCR, and TCRdb's table has in-frame clones only and misses some. The sample includes 100,000 or so clones, approximately 93% of them seen just once. Trimming stripped 6 bases from V and 0 bases from J, with 15 bases between. Germline V lookup: CDR1 MNHEY, CDR2 SVGAGI. CDR3 length: 15 residues. The sample here was CD4+ or CD8+ T cells sorted from blood, taken in a trial of the OX40 agonist ivuxolimab. This sequence joins TRBV6-5 and TRBJ2-7; TRBD1 or TRBD2 may be the D gene (6 bases each). The TCR comes from an adult with an advanced solid tumor such as melanoma, head and neck, liver or kidney cancer. In DNA, the CDR3 is TGTGCCAGCAGAGCGGCCGGGGGCCACTCCTACGAGCAGTACTTC. Translated: CASRAAGGHSYEQYF.